The 14 T cell receptor beta chains below were found in one sample sequenced in a study of T-cell reconstitution after alpha-beta-depleted transplantation in children. Construction of the TCRbeta library involved unique molecular identifiers. In TCRdb, the PCR reads were re-called with MiXCR into one record per CDR3 protein. In the table there are about 980,000 distinct CDR3 sequences, roughly 31% of which are singletons. Sequenced material: PBMCs, mostly from graft donor cells, taken 360 days after TCRalphabeta/CD19-depleted stem cell transplant. All receptors come from a boy younger than two who had a stem cell transplant for SCID, so the T cells may come from the graft donor.

The DNA of the CDR3 is TGTGCCAGCAGTCGGATTAACTATGGCTACACCTTC. It translates to CASSRINYGYTF. The chain carries TRBV12-3 or TRBV12-4 and TRBJ1-2; no reliable D call. V dropped 5 bases and J dropped 1 base, with 5 bases sitting between them. There are 12 residues in the CDR3.

The rearrangement uses TRBV12-5 and TRBJ1-5; D remains unclear. The CDR3 has 13 amino acids. Germline V CDR1 and CDR2: LGHNT, FRNRAP. V dropped 1 base and J dropped 5 bases, with 6 bases sitting between them. For the CDR3, the DNA is TGTGCTAGTGGTTTGGGGCAGGATCAGCCCCAGCATTTT. Its translation is CASGLGQDQPQHF.

This clonotype showed up just a few times. This rearrangement joins TRBV2 to TRBJ2-7, with 12 bases identical to TRBD1. Looked up from germline, CDR1 is SNHLY and CDR2 is FYNNEI. V gave up 5 bases and J gave up 6 bases; unmatched junction bases: 8. CDR3 size: 15 residues. The CDR3: CASSPGTGGAGEQYF. The CDR3 DNA sequence: TGTGCCAGCAGTCCCGGGACAGGGGGCGCGGGCGAGCAGTACTTC.

The genes are TRBV10-3 and TRBJ2-2, with TRBD1 identical over 8 bases. V gave up 5 bases and J gave up 1 base; unmatched junction bases: 3. Germline-derived CDR1 and CDR2 are ENHRY and SYGVKD. This CDR3 region has 15 residues. The CDR3 DNA sequence: TGTGCCATCAGTCTAGGACAGGGGAACACCGGGGAGCTGTTTTTT. Its protein product is CAISLGQGNTGELFF.

The chain couples TRBV5-6 to TRBJ1-5, with a possible D match to TRBD1 (5 bases). This CDR3 spans 15 amino acids. Germline V CDR1 and CDR2: SGHDT, YYEEEE. Trimming removed 2 bases from V and 4 bases from J, with 13 bases in between. As DNA, the CDR3 is TGTGCCAGCAGCTTCCGCAGGGCTTGGAATCAGCCCCAGCATTTT. Protein product: CASSFRRAWNQPQHF.

This clonotype has more than one count but fewer than ten. This chain joins TRBV7-8 and TRBJ1-4, with D perhaps matching TRBD1 (6 bases). Germline lookup yields CDR1 SGHVS and CDR2 FQNEAQ. Trimming took 5 bases from V and 8 from J, leaving 21 bases between them. The CDR3 covers 16 residues. CDR3 in DNA: TGTGCCAGCAGCCCTAACAGGGTAAAGGCAAGGGAAAAACTGTTTTTT. This codes for CASSPNRVKAREKLFF.

The chain uses TRBV27 and TRBJ2-7, with D perhaps TRBD1 (6 bases). The germline gives CDR1 MNHEY, CDR2 SMNVEV (reference sequence). CDR3 size: 14 residues. V was trimmed by 5 bases and J by 4 bases, leaving 15 bases between them. The CDR3 here is CASSKQGKVYEQYF. In nucleotides, the CDR3 is TGTGCCAGCAGTAAACAGGGAAAGGTATACGAGCAGTACTTC.

The chain recombines TRBV6-1 with TRBJ1-5; unclear D gene. The V end lost 7 bases, the J end lost 0 bases, and 13 bases lay between the germline ends. Germline V gene lookup returns CDR1 MNHNS and CDR2 SASEGT. The CDR3 is 15 residues long. The CDR3 sequence: CASTAGGYSNQPQHF. CDR3 nucleotides: TGTGCCAGCACCGCGGGCGGTTATAGCAATCAGCCCCAGCATTTT.

The chain uses TRBV29-1 and TRBJ1-1; D remains unclear. The V end was cut by 4 bases, the J end by 5 bases, with 8 bases between. Germline CDR1 is SQVTM and CDR2 is ANQGSEA. The CDR3 runs 11 residues. CDR3 region: CSVVGETEAFF. The CDR3 DNA reads TGCAGCGTTGTGGGAGAAACTGAAGCTTTCTTT.

This clonotype was counted only a few times. The CDR3 here is CATSDLGTGHEQFF. The DNA of the CDR3 is TGTGCCACCAGTGATTTAGGAACCGGCCATGAGCAGTTCTTC. The chain combines TRBV24-1 with TRBJ2-1; D ambiguous. The CDR3 extends over 14 amino acids. Germline CDR1 and CDR2: KGHDR and SFDVKD. Trimming removed 1 base from V and 8 bases from J, with 11 bases in between.

This clonotype has a handful of counts. The genes are TRBV9 and TRBJ2-1, with 10 bases fitting TRBD2. The J segment lost 7 bases and the V segment lost 6 bases, leaving 10 bases of the junction unmatched. The CDR3 is 15 residues long. Germline V gene data show CDR1 as SGDLS and CDR2 as YYNGEE. The CDR3 reads CASTASGGGINEQFF. The CDR3 bases are TGTGCCAGCACCGCTAGCGGGGGAGGTATAAATGAGCAGTTCTTC.

This clonotype turned up a few times. In DNA, the CDR3 is TGCAGTGTTGGAGGGGGAAAGAGCTCCTACAATGAGCAGTTCTTC. Its protein is CSVGGGKSSYNEQFF. The chain uses TRBV20-1 and TRBJ2-1, with D possibly being TRBD1 or TRBD2 (6 bases each). V dropped 7 bases and J dropped 0 bases, with 16 bases sitting between them. CDR3 length equals 15 residues. Germline lookup yields CDR1 DFQATT and CDR2 SNEGSKA (reference sequence).

This clonotype was detected a few times. The genes are TRBV15 and TRBJ2-1, with 7 bases identical to TRBD2. The J segment lost 6 bases and the V segment lost 1 base, leaving 3 bases of the junction unmatched. The CDR3 covers 14 residues. CDR1 LNHNV and CDR2 YYDKDF come from the germline V gene (reference sequence). This chain's CDR3 is CATSRGLAPNEQFF. Here the CDR3 DNA reads TGTGCCACCAGCAGAGGACTAGCTCCCAATGAGCAGTTCTTC. The whole variable domain, filled in from reference TRBV15 and TRBJ2-1, reads DAMVIQNPRYQVTQFGKPVTLSCSQTLNHNVMYWYQQKSSQAPKLLFHYYDKDFNNEADTPDNFQSRRPNTSFCFLDIRSPGLGDTAMYLCATSRGLAPNEQFFGPGTRLTVL.

This clonotype occurred a few times. The chain carries TRBV9 and TRBJ1-3; D remains ambiguous. There are 15 residues in the CDR3. Germline CDR1 and CDR2: SGDLS and YYNGEE. Deletions cut 3 bases from V and 0 bases from J, with 10 bases between. The CDR3 DNA reads as TGTGCCAGCAGCGGTCGGACGAGCTCTGGAAACACCATATATTTT. Translating it yields CASSGRTSSGNTIYF.